This T cell receptor beta chain was sequenced for a study of T cells after posttransplantation cyclophosphamide. As to this clone: Its antigen remains unidentified.

Clones were read by immunoSEQ multiplex PCR, and TCRdb kept only the in-frame ones, dropping some. The sample records some 47,000 clones, just over 85% being singletons. Findings and caveats of the study: Later blood repertoires were often dominated by clones from the donor CD8+ memory compartment. Tissue-infiltrating T cells from skin or gut overlapped little with blood T cells. After PTCy, TRB diversity resembled that of CNI/methotrexate controls.

The CDR3 has 14 amino acids. Per germline, CDR1 MNHEY and CDR2 SVGAGI. Deletions cut 5 bases from V and 5 bases from J, with 15 bases between. The sequence was obtained from a man aged 30 to 45 with a blood cancer, CMV-positive, and with a related stem cell donor. The chain uses TRBV6-5 and TRBJ1-1; D is perhaps TRBD1 (6 bases). Material: PBMCs. In DNA form, the CDR3 reads TGTGCCAGCAGTAAAGGGGGGGGCGGAACTGAAGCTTTCTTT. Protein product: CASSKGGGGTEAFF.